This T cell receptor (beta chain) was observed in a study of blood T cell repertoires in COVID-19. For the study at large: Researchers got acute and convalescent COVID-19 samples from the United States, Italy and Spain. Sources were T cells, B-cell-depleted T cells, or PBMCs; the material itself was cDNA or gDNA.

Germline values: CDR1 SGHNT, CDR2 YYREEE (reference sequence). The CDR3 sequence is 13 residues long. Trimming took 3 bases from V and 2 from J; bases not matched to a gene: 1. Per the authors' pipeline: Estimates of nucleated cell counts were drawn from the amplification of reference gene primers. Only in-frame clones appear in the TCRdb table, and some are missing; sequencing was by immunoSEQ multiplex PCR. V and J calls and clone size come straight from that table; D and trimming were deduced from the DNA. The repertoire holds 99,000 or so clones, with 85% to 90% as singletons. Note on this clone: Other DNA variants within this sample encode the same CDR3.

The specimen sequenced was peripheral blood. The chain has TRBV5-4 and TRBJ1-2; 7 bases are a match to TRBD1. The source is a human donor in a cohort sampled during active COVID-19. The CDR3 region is CASSSTGNYGYTF. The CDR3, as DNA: TGTGCCAGCAGCTCGACAGGGAACTATGGCTACACCTTC.